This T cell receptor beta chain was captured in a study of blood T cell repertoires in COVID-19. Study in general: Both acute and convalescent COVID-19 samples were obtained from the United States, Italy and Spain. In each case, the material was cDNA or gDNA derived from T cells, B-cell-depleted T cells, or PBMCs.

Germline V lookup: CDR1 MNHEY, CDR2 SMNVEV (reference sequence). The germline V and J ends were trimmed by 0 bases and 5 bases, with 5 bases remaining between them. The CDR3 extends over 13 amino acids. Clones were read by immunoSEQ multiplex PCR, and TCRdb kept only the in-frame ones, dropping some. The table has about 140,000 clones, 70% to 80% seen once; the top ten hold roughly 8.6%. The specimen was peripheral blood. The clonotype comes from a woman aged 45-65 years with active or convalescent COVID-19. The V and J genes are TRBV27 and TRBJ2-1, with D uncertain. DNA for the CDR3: TGTGCCAGCAGTTTATCCCCTAACAATGAGCAGTTCTTC. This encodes CASSLSPNNEQFF.